The next 2 T cell receptor beta chains were all read from a single sample in a study of T cells in Graves' hyperthyroidism and ophthalmopathy. From RNA transcripts, TCR beta CDR3 regions were amplified. The HTBI primer set was used in a first-round RT-PCR of the TCR CDR3. TCRdb called the multiplex PCR reads again in MiXCR, with one record for every CDR3 protein. The sample has under 750,000 distinct CDR3 sequences, around 20% seen once. Sequenced: blood. Receptors originate from a woman between 45 and 65 years old with Graves' hyperthyroidism that later progressed to Graves' ophthalmopathy.

CDR3: CANLDTRNQETQYF. The CDR3 coding sequence is TGTGCCAACCTAGATACCAGGAACCAAGAGACCCAGTACTTC. V and J are TRBV6-1 and TRBJ2-5; no clear D. V dropped 10 bases and J dropped 0 bases, with 15 bases sitting between them. The CDR3 is 14 amino acids. Germline CDR1 MNHNS, CDR2 SASEGT.

V usage is TRBV25-1 and J usage is TRBJ1-5; 8 bases fit TRBD1. The CDR3 has 13 residues. CDR1 and CDR2 (germline): MGHDK, SYGVNS. V was clipped by 8 bases and J by 5 bases; unmatched bases: 5. The CDR3 DNA reads as TGTGCCAGCCAACAGGGGGGGGATCAGCCCCAGCATTTT. The encoded protein is CASQQGGDQPQHF.